The clone carrying this T cell receptor beta chain was observed a handful of times. No antigen is known for it. Trimming pared 2 bases from V and 7 bases from J, leaving 10 bases between. Germline V gene data show CDR1 as KGHDR and CDR2 as SFDVKD. CDR3 length: 13 residues. TCRdb re-called the 5' RACE reads through MiXCR, storing one row per CDR3 protein. The table has fewer than 450,000 distinct CDR3 sequences, approximately 30% seen once. Three pairs of healthy female monozygous twins were the donors. The data derive from a study of identical twins' blood T cells. Study-wide background: Around 50 million reads came from 12 libraries, six alpha, six beta.

Study-wide results and caveats: Twins reportedly had markedly more similar V usage than unrelated donors, even among out-of-frame TCRbeta clonotypes. Top TCRbeta clonotypes were shared more with twin than unrelated donors.

The specimen sequenced was PBMCs. The sequence came from a woman aged 18 to 55 in good health. V is TRBV24-1 and J is TRBJ1-2; possible D gene TRBD1, 5 bases. DNA of the CDR3: TGTGCCACCAGTGATTCGGGACGCTCTGGCTACACCTTC. As protein: CATSDSGRSGYTF.